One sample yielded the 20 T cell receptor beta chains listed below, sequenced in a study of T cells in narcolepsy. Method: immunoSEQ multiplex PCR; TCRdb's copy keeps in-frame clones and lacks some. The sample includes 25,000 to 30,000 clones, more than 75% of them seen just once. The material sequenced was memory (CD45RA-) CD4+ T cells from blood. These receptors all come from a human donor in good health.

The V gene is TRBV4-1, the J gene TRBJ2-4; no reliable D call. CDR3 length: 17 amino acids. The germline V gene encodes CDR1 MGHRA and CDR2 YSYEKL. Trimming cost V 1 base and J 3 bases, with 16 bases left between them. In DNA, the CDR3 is TGCGCCAGCAGCCAAGTCGATATGGGCTTCAGCAAAAACATTCAGTACTTC. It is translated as CASSQVDMGFSKNIQYF.

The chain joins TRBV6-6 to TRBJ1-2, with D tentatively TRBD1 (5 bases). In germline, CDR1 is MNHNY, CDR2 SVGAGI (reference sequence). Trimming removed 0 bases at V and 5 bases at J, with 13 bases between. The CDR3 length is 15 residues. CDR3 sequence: CASSYSGRETYGYTF. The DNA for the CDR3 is TGTGCCAGCAGTTACTCAGGCAGGGAAACTTATGGCTACACCTTC.

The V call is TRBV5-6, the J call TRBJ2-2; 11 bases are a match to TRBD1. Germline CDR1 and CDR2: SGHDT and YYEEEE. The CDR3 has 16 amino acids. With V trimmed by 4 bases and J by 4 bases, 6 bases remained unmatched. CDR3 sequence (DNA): TGTGCCAGCAGCCCCGGGACAGGGGGAGGCACCGGGGAGCTGTTTTTT. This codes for CASSPGTGGGTGELFF.

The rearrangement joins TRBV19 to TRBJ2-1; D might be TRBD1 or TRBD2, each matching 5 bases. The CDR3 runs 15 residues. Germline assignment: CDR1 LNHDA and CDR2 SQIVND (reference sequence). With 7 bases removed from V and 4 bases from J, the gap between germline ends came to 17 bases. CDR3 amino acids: CASKKGREWYNEQFF. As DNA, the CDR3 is TGTGCCAGTAAGAAGGGCAGGGAGTGGTACAATGAGCAGTTCTTC.

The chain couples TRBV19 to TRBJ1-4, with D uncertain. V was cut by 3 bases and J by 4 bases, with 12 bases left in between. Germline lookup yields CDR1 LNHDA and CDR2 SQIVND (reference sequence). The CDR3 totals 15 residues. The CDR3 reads CASSILGGNNEKLFF. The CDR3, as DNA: TGTGCCAGTAGTATTCTCGGCGGAAATAATGAAAAACTGTTTTTT.

CDR3 amino acids: CASSQVGSEAFF. The CDR3 DNA reads as TGTGCCAGCAGCCAAGTGGGAAGTGAAGCTTTCTTT. J is TRBJ1-1 and V is TRBV4-2, with D hard to call. The CDR3 has 12 residues. V lost 1 base, J lost 7 bases, and 7 bases lay in between. Germline V lookup: CDR1 LGHNA, CDR2 YNFKEQ.

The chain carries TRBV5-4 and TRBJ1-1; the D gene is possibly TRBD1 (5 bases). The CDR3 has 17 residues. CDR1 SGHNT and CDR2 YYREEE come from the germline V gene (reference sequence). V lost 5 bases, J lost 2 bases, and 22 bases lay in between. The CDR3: CASSLNLGESRNTEAFF. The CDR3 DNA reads TGTGCCAGCAGTCTCAACTTAGGGGAGTCACGAAACACTGAAGCTTTCTTT.

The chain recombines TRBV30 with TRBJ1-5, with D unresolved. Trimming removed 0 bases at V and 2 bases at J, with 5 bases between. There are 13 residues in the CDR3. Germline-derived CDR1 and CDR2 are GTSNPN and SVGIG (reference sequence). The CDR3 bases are TGTGCCTGGAGTGTCACAGGCAATCAGCCCCAGCATTTT. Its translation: CAWSVTGNQPQHF.

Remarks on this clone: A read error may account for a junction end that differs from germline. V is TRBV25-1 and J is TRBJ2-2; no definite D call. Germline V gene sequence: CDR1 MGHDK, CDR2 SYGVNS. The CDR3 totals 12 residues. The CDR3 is CASNENTGELFF. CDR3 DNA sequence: TGTGCCAGCAATGAAAACACCGGGGAGCTGTTTTTT.

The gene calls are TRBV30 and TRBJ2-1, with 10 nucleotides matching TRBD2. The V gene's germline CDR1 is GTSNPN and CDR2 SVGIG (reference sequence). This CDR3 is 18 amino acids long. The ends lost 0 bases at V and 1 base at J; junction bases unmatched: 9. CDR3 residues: CAWSVMRLAGVSYNEQFF. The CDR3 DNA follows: TGTGCCTGGAGTGTTATGAGACTAGCGGGCGTTTCCTACAATGAGCAGTTCTTC.

This CDR3 is CASRGGIGAFF. CDR3 sequence (DNA): TGTGCCAGCAGGGGGGGGATCGGAGCTTTCTTT. The rearrangement uses TRBV14 and TRBJ1-1, with D possibly TRBD1 on 5 matching bases. Between the trimmed V and J ends, which lost 6 bases and 10 bases, there was a span of 12 bases. CDR1 is SGHDN and CDR2 is FVKESK in the germline V gene. The CDR3 extends over 11 amino acids.

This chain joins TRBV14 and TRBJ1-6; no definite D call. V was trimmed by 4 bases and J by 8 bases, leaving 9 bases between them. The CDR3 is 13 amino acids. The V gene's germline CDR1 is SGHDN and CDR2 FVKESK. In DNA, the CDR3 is TGTGCCAGCAGCCTCGGGAAGGATTCACCCCTCCACTTT. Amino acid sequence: CASSLGKDSPLHF.

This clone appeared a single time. The CDR3 nucleotides are TGTGCCATCAACCCGCAGCAGGGGGAAGGCTACACCTTC. This gives the protein CAINPQQGEGYTF. V usage is TRBV10-3 and J usage is TRBJ1-2, with TRBD1 identical over 7 bases. The CDR3 covers 13 residues. Losses at the gene ends were 7 bases for V and 8 bases for J; bases not matched to a gene: 10. Per the germline V gene, CDR1 is ENHRY and CDR2 is SYGVKD.

The CDR3, as DNA: TGTGCCAGCAGCCAAGATCGGTCGGCAAACACTGAAGCTTTCTTT. Translated, it gives CASSQDRSANTEAFF. The chain uses TRBV4-2 and TRBJ1-1; no firm D call. The germline V gene encodes CDR1 LGHNA and CDR2 YNFKEQ. V was clipped by 0 bases and J by 2 bases, with 10 bases between them. The CDR3 length is 15 residues.

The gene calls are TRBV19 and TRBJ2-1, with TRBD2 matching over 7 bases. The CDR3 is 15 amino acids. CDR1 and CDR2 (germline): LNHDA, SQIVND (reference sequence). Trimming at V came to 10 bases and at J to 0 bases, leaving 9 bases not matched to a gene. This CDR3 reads CATRGVPSSYNEQFF. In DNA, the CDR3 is TGTGCCACCCGGGGGGTCCCAAGCTCCTACAATGAGCAGTTCTTC.

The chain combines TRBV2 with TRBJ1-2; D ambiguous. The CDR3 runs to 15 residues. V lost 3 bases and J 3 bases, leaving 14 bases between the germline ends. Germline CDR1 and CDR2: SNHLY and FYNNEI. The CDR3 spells CASSDAWTDDYGYTF. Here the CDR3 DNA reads TGTGCCAGCAGTGATGCCTGGACGGACGACTATGGCTACACCTTC.

Here the CDR3 DNA reads TGTGCCAGCAGTTCCCACGGGGACAGTAATGAGCAGTTCTTC. Translated, it gives CASSSHGDSNEQFF. This chain joins TRBV28 and TRBJ2-1; the match to TRBD1 covers 7 bases. CDR3 length: 14 amino acids. V was clipped by 4 bases and J by 7 bases; unmatched bases: 7. In germline, CDR1 is MDHEN, CDR2 SYDVKM.

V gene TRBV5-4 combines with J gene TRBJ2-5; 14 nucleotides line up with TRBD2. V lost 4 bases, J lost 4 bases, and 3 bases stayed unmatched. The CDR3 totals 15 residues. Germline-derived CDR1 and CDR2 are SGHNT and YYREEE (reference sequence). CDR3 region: CASSGGTSGRETQYF. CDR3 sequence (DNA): TGTGCCAGCAGCGGCGGGACTAGCGGGAGAGAGACCCAGTACTTC.

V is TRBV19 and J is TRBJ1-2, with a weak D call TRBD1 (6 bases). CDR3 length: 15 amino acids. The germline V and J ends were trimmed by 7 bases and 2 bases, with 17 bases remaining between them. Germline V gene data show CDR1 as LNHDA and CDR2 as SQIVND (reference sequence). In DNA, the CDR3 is TGTGCCAGTAAGCCAGGGGTAGAGGTAAACTATGGCTACACCTTC. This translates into CASKPGVEVNYGYTF.

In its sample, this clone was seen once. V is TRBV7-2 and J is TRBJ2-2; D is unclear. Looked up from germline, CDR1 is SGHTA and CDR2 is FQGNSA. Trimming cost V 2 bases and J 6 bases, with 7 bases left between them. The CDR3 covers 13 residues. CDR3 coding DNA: TGTGCCAGCAGCTTACGCCGGGCCGGGGAGCTGTTTTTT. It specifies CASSLRRAGELFF. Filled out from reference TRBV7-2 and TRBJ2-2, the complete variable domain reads GAGVSQSPSNKVTEKGKDVELRCDPISGHTALYWYRQSLGQGLEFLIYFQGNSAPDKSGLPSDRFSAERTGGSVSTLTIQRTQQEDSAVYLCASSLRRAGELFFGEGSRLTVL.